Described below is a single TCR beta chain sequence and its context. The antigen is not known. The data originate from a study of PD-1 blockade in classical Hodgkin lymphoma. Across the whole study: Patients were treated with nivolumab at 3 mg/kg, and this was given intravenously every 2 weeks.

Every patient had relapsed following autologous stem cell transplantation, and cohorts differed in brentuximab vedotin exposure. The data were produced by immunoSEQ multiplex PCR, yet TCRdb's version contains in-frame clones alone and is incomplete. Of roughly 30,000 clones listed, less than 85% are singletons. Study-level results: According to reports, newly diagnosed patients had lower baseline TCR diversity than healthy donors, and relapsed/refractory patients had lower baseline TCR diversity still. The causes of the repertoire differences, possibly disease activity or prior therapy, remain undefined. Baseline diversity was lower in partial responders and progressors than complete responders.

The CDR3 runs to 15 residues. V was trimmed by 6 bases and J by 0 bases, leaving 12 bases between them. Germline V gene lookup returns CDR1 LNHDA and CDR2 SQIVND (reference sequence). The chain combines TRBV19 with TRBJ1-3; no clear D. This TCR was recovered from a human donor with classical Hodgkin lymphoma. This sample comprised peripheral blood mononuclear cells (PBMCs), obtained before the second cycle of nivolumab. The CDR3 region has the DNA TGTGCCAGTAGGGGTAGGTCCATCTCTGGAAACACCATATATTTT. It specifies CASRGRSISGNTIYF.